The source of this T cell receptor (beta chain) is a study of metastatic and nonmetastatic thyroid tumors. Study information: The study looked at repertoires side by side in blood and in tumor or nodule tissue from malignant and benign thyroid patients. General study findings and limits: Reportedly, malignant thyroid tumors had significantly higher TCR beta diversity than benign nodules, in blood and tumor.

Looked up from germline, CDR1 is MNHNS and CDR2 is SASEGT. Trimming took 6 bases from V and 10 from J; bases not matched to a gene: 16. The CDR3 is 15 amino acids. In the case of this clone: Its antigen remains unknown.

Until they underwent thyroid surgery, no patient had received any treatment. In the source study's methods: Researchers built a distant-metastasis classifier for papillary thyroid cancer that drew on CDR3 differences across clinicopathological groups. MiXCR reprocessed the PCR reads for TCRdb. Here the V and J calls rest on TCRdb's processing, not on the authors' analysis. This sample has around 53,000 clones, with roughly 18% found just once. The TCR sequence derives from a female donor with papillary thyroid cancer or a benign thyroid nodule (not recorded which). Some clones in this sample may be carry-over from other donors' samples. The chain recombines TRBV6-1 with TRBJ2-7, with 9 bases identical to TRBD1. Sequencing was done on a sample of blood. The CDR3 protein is CASRGAGTGTMDQYF. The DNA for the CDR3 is TGTGCCAGCAGGGGAGCCGGGACAGGGACGATGGATCAGTACTTC.